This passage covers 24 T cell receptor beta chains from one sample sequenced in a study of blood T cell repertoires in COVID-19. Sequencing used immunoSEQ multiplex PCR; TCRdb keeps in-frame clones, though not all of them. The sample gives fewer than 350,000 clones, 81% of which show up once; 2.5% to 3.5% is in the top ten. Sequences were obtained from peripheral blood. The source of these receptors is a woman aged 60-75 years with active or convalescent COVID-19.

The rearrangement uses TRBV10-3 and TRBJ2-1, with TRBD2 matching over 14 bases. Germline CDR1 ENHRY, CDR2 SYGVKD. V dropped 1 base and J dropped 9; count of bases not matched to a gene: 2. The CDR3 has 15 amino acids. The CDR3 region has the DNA TGTGCCATCAGTGAGTTGGGACTAGCGGGGGCTGAGCAGTTCTTC. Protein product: CAISELGLAGAEQFF.

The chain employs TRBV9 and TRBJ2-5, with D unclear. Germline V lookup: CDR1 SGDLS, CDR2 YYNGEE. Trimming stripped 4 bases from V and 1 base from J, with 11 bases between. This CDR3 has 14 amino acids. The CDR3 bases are TGTGCCAGCAGCCCTCAGGTCCTCCAAGAGACCCAGTACTTC. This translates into CASSPQVLQETQYF. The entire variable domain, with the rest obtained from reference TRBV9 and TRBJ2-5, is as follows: DSGVTQTPKHLITATGQRVTLRCSPRSGDLSVYWYQQSLDQGLQFLIQYYNGEERAKGNILERFSAQQFPDLHSELNLSSLELGDSALYFCASSPQVLQETQYFGPGTRLLVL.

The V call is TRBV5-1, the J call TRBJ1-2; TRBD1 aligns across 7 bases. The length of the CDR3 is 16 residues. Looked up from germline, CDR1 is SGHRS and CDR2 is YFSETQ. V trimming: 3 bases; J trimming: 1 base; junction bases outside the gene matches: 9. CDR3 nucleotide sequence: TGCGCCAGCAGCTCCCTAGACAGGGCTCATAACTATGGCTACACCTTC. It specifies CASSSLDRAHNYGYTF.

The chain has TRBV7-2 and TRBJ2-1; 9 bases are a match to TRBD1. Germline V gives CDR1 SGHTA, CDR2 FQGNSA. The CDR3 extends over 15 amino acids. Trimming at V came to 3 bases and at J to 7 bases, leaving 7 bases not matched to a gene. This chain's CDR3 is CASSFRGQGNNEQFF. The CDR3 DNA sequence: TGTGCCAGCAGCTTTAGGGGACAGGGTAATAATGAGCAGTTCTTC. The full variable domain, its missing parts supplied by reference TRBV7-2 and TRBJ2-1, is GAGVSQSPSNKVTEKGKDVELRCDPISGHTALYWYRQSLGQGLEFLIYFQGNSAPDKSGLPSDRFSAERTGGSVSTLTIQRTQQEDSAVYLCASSFRGQGNNEQFFGPGTRLTVL.

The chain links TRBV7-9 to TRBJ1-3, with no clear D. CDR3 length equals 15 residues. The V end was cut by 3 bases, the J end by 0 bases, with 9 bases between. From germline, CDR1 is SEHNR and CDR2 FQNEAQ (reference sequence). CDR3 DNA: TGTGCCAGCAGCTTGATCCGGAGCTCTGGAAACACCATATATTTT. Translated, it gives CASSLIRSSGNTIYF.

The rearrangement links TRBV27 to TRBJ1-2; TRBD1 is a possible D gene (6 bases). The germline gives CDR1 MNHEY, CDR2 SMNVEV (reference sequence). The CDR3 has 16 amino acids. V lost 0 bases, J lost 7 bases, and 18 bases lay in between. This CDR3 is CASSLSRVGGGTGYTF. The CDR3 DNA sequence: TGTGCCAGCAGTTTATCCCGTGTGGGAGGGGGGACTGGCTACACCTTC.

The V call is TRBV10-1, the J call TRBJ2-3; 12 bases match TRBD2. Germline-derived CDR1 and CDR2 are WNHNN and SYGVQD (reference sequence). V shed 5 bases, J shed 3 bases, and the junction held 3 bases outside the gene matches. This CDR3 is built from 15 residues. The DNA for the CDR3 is TGCGCCAGCAGTAGGACTAGCGGGGAGACAGATACGCAGTATTTT. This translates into CASSRTSGETDTQYF.

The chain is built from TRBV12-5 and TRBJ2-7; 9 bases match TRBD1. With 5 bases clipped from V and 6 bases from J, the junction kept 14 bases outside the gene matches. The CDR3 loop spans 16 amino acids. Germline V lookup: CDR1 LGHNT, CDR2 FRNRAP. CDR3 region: CASGLPSGQGGREQYF. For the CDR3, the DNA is TGTGCTAGTGGTCTTCCGTCGGGACAGGGAGGGCGCGAGCAGTACTTC.

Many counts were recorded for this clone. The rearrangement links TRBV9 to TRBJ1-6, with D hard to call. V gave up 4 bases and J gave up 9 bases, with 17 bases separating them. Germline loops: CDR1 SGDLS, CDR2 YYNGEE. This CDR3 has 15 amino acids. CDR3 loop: CASSTHGGDSSPLHF. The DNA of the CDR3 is TGTGCCAGCAGCACCCACGGCGGGGATTCTTCACCCCTCCACTTT.

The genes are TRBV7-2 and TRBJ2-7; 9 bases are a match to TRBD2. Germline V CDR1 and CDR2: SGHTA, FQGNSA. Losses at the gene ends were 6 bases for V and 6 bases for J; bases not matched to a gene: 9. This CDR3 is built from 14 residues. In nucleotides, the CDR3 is TGTGCCAGCAGGGGGTCGGGACTAGCTGCCGAGCAGTACTTC. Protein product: CASRGSGLAAEQYF. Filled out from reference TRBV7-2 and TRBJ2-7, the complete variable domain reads GAGVSQSPSNKVTEKGKDVELRCDPISGHTALYWYRQSLGQGLEFLIYFQGNSAPDKSGLPSDRFSAERTGGSVSTLTIQRTQQEDSAVYLCASRGSGLAAEQYFGPGTRLTVT.

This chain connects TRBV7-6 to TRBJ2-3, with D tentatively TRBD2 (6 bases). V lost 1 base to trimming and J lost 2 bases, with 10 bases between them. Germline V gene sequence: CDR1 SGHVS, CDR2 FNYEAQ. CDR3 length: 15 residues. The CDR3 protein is CASSLEAGTTDTQYF. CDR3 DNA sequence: TGTGCCAGCAGCTTAGAGGCGGGGACCACAGATACGCAGTATTTT.

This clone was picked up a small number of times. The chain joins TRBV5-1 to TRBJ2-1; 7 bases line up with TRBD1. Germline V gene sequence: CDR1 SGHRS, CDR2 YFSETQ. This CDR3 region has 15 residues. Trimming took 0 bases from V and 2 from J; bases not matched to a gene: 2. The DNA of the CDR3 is TGCGCCAGCAGCTTGGAGACAGGGACCTACAATGAGCAGTTCTTC. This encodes CASSLETGTYNEQFF.

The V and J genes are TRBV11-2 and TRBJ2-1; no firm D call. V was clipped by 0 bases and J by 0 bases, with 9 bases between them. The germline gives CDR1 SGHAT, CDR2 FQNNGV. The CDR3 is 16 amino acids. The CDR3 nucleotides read TGTGCCAGCAGCTTAGAAAGGTGGAGCTCCTACAATGAGCAGTTCTTC. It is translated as CASSLERWSSYNEQFF.

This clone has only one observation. CDR3 DNA sequence: TGTGCCAGCAGCCAAGAGAAGGCTAGCGGGGCCAACACAGATACGCAGTATTTT. Translating gives CASSQEKASGANTDTQYF. The genes are TRBV3-1 (or the pseudogene TRBV3-2) and TRBJ2-3; 9 nucleotides line up with TRBD2. The trim removed 0 bases at V and 2 bases at J, leaving 9 bases unmatched. The CDR3 length is 18 residues. The germline CDR1 and CDR2 sequences are LGHDT and YNNKEL (reference sequence).

CDR3 DNA sequence: TGTGCCAGCAGCCCGGGACAGGAGGGTGAGCAGTTCTTC. This translates into CASSPGQEGEQFF. The gene calls are TRBV7-3 and TRBJ2-1; 8 bases line up with TRBD1. This CDR3 has 13 amino acids. V was pared by 5 bases and J by 9 bases, with 6 bases of the junction left unmatched. Germline V CDR1 and CDR2: SGHTA, FQGTGA.

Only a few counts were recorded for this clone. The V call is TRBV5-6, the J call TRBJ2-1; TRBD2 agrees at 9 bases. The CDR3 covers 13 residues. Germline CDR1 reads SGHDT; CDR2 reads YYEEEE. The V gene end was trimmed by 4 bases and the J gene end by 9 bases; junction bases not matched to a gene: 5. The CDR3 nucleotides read TGTGCCAGCAGCCTACCGACTAGCGGTGAGCAGTTCTTC. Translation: CASSLPTSGEQFF.

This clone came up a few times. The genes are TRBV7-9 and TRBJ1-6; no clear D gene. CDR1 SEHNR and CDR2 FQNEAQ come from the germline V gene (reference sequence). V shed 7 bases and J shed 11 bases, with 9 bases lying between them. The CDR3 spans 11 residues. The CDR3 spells CASTEGPPLHF. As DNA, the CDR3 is TGTGCCAGCACCGAAGGGCCACCCCTCCACTTT.

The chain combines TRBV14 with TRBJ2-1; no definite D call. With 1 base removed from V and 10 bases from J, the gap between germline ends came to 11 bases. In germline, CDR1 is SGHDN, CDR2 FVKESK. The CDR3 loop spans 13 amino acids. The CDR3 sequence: CASSQGRFPEQFF. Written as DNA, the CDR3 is TGTGCCAGCAGCCAAGGGAGATTCCCGGAGCAGTTCTTC.

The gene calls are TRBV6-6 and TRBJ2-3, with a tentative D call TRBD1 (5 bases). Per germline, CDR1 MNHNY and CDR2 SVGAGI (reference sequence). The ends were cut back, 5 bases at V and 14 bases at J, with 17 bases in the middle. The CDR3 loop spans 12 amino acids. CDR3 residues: CASSPDPDSRYF. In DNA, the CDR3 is TGTGCCAGCAGTCCGGACCCCGACAGTCGGTATTTT.

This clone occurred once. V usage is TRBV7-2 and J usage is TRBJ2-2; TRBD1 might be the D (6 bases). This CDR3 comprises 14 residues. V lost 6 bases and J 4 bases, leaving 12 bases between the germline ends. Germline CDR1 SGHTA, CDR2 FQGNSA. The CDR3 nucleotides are TGTGCCAGCAGACCAGGGGCTAGCACCGGGGAGCTGTTTTTT. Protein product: CASRPGASTGELFF.

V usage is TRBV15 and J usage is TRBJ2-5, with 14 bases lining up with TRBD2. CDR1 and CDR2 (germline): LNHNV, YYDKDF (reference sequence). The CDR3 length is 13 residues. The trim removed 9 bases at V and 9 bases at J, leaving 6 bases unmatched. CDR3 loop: CATRTSGGIAQYF. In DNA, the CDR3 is TGTGCCACAAGGACTAGCGGGGGGATAGCCCAGTACTTC.

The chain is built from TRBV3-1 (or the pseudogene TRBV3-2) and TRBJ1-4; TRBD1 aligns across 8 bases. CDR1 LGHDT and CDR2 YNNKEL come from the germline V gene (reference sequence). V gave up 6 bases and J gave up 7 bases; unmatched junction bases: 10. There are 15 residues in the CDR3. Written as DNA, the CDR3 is TGTGCCAGCAGGCCTACAGGGGGTAAAGGTGAAAAACTGTTTTTT. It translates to CASRPTGGKGEKLFF.

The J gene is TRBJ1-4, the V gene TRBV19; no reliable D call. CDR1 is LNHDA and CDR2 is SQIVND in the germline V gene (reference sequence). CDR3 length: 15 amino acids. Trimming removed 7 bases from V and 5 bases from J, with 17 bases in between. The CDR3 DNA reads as TGTGCCAGTACGCGGGGTGAGGGTTGGAATGAAAAACTGTTTTTT. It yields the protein CASTRGEGWNEKLFF.

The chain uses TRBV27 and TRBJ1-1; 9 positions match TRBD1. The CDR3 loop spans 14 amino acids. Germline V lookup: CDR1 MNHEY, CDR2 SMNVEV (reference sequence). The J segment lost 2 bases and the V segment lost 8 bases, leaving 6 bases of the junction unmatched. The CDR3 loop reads CASSATGGNTEAFF. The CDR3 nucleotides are TGTGCCAGCTCTGCGACAGGGGGTAACACTGAAGCTTTCTTT.